The 12 T cell receptor beta chains presented below share a single source sample, sequenced in a study of shared clonotypes between healthy human individuals. Selected positively for CCR7 and CD45RO-negative, naive CD8 cells excluded terminally differentiated effector memory CD45RA+ cells. The table came from immunoSEQ multiplex PCR; TCRdb's copy has only in-frame clones and leaves some out. The sample records millions of clones, more than 85% being singletons. Input material: naive CD8+ T cells from PBMCs. The receptor set was obtained from a man aged 18 to 29 in good health. Some clones in this sample may be carry-over from other donors' samples.

The rearrangement uses TRBV15 and TRBJ2-2; D remains unclear. CDR1 is LNHNV, CDR2 YYDKDF, per germline (reference sequence). Trimming removed 6 bases at V and 1 base at J, with 9 bases between. There are 14 residues in the CDR3. The CDR3, as DNA: TGTGCCACCAGGCTGGGATTGAACACCGGGGAGCTGTTTTTT. This encodes CATRLGLNTGELFF.

The rearrangement links TRBV29-1 to TRBJ2-1; the match to TRBD1 covers 8 bases. The trim removed 1 base at V and 3 bases at J, leaving 8 bases unmatched. This CDR3 has 16 residues. Germline-derived CDR1 and CDR2 are SQVTM and ANQGSEA. In DNA form, the CDR3 reads TGCAGCGTTGAAGGCGGACAGGGCGATAACTACAATGAGCAGTTCTTC. Translated: CSVEGGQGDNYNEQFF.

DNA of the CDR3: TGCGCCAGCAGCTTAGTCTCCTCCATGAACACTGAAGCTTTCTTT. It specifies CASSLVSSMNTEAFF. The chain links TRBV5-1 to TRBJ1-1; D call uncertain. The CDR3 is 15 residues long. Trimming removed 2 bases at V and 0 bases at J, with 11 bases between. Germline CDR1 reads SGHRS; CDR2 reads YFSETQ.

This sequence joins TRBV14 and TRBJ2-1; 9 nucleotides agree with TRBD1. CDR1 is SGHDN and CDR2 is FVKESK in the germline V gene. Trimming took 6 bases from V and 8 from J; bases not matched to a gene: 11. The CDR3 has 15 amino acids. In nucleotides, the CDR3 is TGTGCCAGCAGTGACTACAGGGGGCTTTTCGATGAGCAGTTCTTC. This translates into CASSDYRGLFDEQFF.

The rearrangement uses TRBV27 and TRBJ2-7; D is perhaps TRBD1 (6 bases). V lost 5 bases to trimming and J lost 4 bases, with 12 bases between them. The CDR3 loop spans 13 amino acids. CDR1 MNHEY and CDR2 SMNVEV come from the germline V gene (reference sequence). CDR3 DNA sequence: TGTGCCAGCAGTATAAAGGGGGTTTACGAGCAGTACTTC. It is translated as CASSIKGVYEQYF.

This clone has only one observation. The chain carries TRBV29-1 and TRBJ2-4, with TRBD2 matching over 14 bases. V lost 6 bases to trimming and J lost 5 bases; unmatched junction nucleotides: 9. Germline CDR1 is SQVTM and CDR2 is ANQGSEA. CDR3 length equals 16 residues. CDR3 sequence: CSVALTSGRAENIQYF. In nucleotides, the CDR3 is TGCAGCGTCGCATTGACTAGCGGGAGGGCCGAAAACATTCAGTACTTC.

Concerning this clone: The sample contains more than one DNA sequence encoding this CDR3. The chain combines TRBV9 with TRBJ2-1; 9 bases align to TRBD2. The CDR3 has 15 residues. CDR1 and CDR2 (germline): SGDLS, YYNGEE. J was trimmed by 0 bases and V by 4 bases; bases with no gene match: 2. CDR3 sequence: CASSPTSGSYNEQFF. The CDR3 coding sequence is TGTGCCAGCAGCCCGACTAGCGGCTCCTACAATGAGCAGTTCTTC.

The chain is built from TRBV2 and TRBJ2-3; D may be TRBD1 or TRBD2 (5 bases each). Germline V gene data show CDR1 as SNHLY and CDR2 as FYNNEI. V lost 5 bases and J 1 base, leaving 13 bases between the germline ends. This CDR3 spans 15 amino acids. In DNA form, the CDR3 reads TGTGCCAGCAGTTCCGGGACGGCCGGCACAGATACGCAGTATTTT. Translating it yields CASSSGTAGTDTQYF.

CDR3 in DNA: TGCAGCTCTAAGCTCAACCGGGACTCATCAGATACGCAGTATTTT. Encoded protein: CSSKLNRDSSDTQYF. The chain employs TRBV29-1 and TRBJ2-3; D may be TRBD2 (6 bases). The V and J ends lost 8 bases and 4 bases respectively, with 22 bases between them. The germline CDR1 and CDR2 sequences are SQVTM and ANQGSEA. The CDR3 is 15 amino acids.

CDR3 sequence reads: CASSPTGPRYSPLHF. CDR3 DNA sequence: TGTGCCAGCAGCCCAACAGGGCCCCGTTATTCACCCCTCCACTTT. The chain links TRBV27 to TRBJ1-6; D may be TRBD1 (6 bases). The CDR3 loop spans 15 amino acids. Germline CDR1 MNHEY, CDR2 SMNVEV (reference sequence). The V end was cut by 6 bases, the J end by 8 bases, with 17 bases between.

The J gene is TRBJ1-3, the V gene TRBV10-3; D ambiguous. The V end was cut by 5 bases, the J end by 3 bases, with 11 bases between. The germline gives CDR1 ENHRY, CDR2 SYGVKD. CDR3 length: 14 residues. CDR3 nucleotides: TGTGCCATCAGTCTGGAAGGGAGTGGAAACACCATATATTTT. The encoded protein is CAISLEGSGNTIYF.

The V call is TRBV2, the J call TRBJ2-2, with TRBD2 identical over 9 bases. V shed 4 bases and J 6 bases; nucleotides not matched to a gene: 15. CDR3 length: 18 residues. Germline CDR1 SNHLY, CDR2 FYNNEI. The CDR3 DNA reads TGTGCCAGCAGTGGAGGGATTCAGGCGGGAGGGCCCGCCGGGGAGCTGTTTTTT. Amino acids: CASSGGIQAGGPAGELFF.